This entry features one T cell receptor beta chain sequence. Its cognate antigen is unknown. This sample is part of a study of T cells in Graves' hyperthyroidism and ophthalmopathy. Amplification of TCR beta CDR3 regions used RNA as the template. Carried out on the TCR CDR3, a first-round RT-PCR used the HTBI primer set. TCRdb re-called the multiplex PCR reads through MiXCR, storing one row per CDR3 protein. The table includes more than 500,000 distinct CDR3 sequences, 46% detected once. The study's findings and limits: Within blood appeared most thyroid clonotypes that had expanded above 0.001.

The sequence was obtained from an adult woman with Graves' disease, either hyperthyroidism or ophthalmopathy (not recorded which). The sample was peripheral blood or thyroid tissue (not recorded which).

In DNA, the CDR3 is TGTGCCATCAGTGAGTCAGGTAGCAATAATGAAGCTTTCTTT. Amino acids: CAISESGSNNEAFF. J is TRBJ1-1 and V is TRBV10-3; D uncertain. Trimming cost V 0 bases and J 7 bases, with 12 bases left between them. Germline lookup yields CDR1 ENHRY and CDR2 SYGVKD. The CDR3 has 14 amino acids.